This T cell receptor (beta chain) was retrieved from a study of blood T cell repertoires in COVID-19. For the study at large: There were acute and convalescent COVID-19 samples, and they came from the United States, Italy and Spain. Nucleic acid was either cDNA or gDNA, and it came from T cells, B-cell-depleted T cells, or PBMCs.

Trimming took 1 base from V and 3 from J; bases not matched to a gene: 4. The CDR3 is made up of 16 amino acids. CDR1 and CDR2 from the germline V gene are SGHAT and FQNNGV. In the original analysis: Estimates of nucleated cell counts were drawn from the amplification of reference gene primers. Data came from immunoSEQ multiplex PCR; TCRdb stores just in-frame clones and leaves some out. The V and J calls and the clone size are those of that table, but D and trimming were determined from the DNA. Altogether about 36,000 clones are present, about nine tenths being singletons, with the ten largest covering over 20%.

This clonotype originated in a man between 60 and 75 years old with acute or convalescent COVID-19. The material sequenced was peripheral blood. V is TRBV11-2 and J is TRBJ2-1, with 9 bases identical to TRBD2. In DNA form, the CDR3 reads TGTGCCAGCAGCTTAGGCCTAGCGGGATTCTACAATGAGCAGTTCTTC. Its protein product is CASSLGLAGFYNEQFF.